These T cell receptor beta chains were read from a single sample in a study of blood T cells in healthy people across ages. Using its own MiXCR run on the 5' RACE reads, TCRdb lists one record per CDR3 protein. This sample has around 1,600,000 distinct CDR3 sequences, with approximately 39% found just once. Sequencing was carried out using blood. The origin of the receptors is a woman aged 18-29 years in good health. CDR3s include the opening cysteine and the closing phenylalanine or tryptophan. A D gene is named only where the DNA matches it firmly. Part of the rows lack a size; the others show once, few, many or a class for expanded clones.

v_call	clone_size	d_call	j_call	cdr3_nt	cdr3_aa
TRBV27	NA	TRBD2	TRBJ2-5	TGTGCCAGCAGTTTATTTTACGGGAGGGCCAAGACCCAGTACTTC	CASSLFYGRAKTQYF
TRBV7-3	few	TRBD2	TRBJ2-3	TGTGCCAGCAGCTTAGCTGGTAGCGGGACCACAGATACGCAGTATTTT	CASSLAGSGTTDTQYF
TRBV7-2	few	TRBD2	TRBJ2-1	TGTGCCAGCAGCTTCCCTTCTAGCGGGGGTTCCTACAATGAGCAGTTCTTC	CASSFPSSGGSYNEQFF
TRBV6-2/TRBV6-3	NA	NA	TRBJ1-1	TGTGCCAGCAGGGACTACAGGGCTAGGGGCACTGAAGCTTTCTTT	CASRDYRARGTEAFF
TRBV29-1	NA	NA	TRBJ2-5	TGCAGCGTTCTACTACAGGGAGGCCAAGAGACCCAGTACTTC	CSVLLQGGQETQYF
TRBV4-3	NA	NA	TRBJ2-3	TGCGTCAGCAGCCCCTCTCTAGCGCTCACAGATACGCAGTATTTT	CVSSPSLALTDTQYF
TRBV12-3/TRBV12-4	NA	NA	TRBJ2-3	TGTGCCAGCAGGCCCCCCGCTCTTAGCACAGATGCGCAGTATTTT	CASRPPALSTDAQYF
TRBV18	few	NA	TRBJ1-4	TGTGCCAGCTCCCCTCGGGGGGCCGATGAAAAACTGTTTTTT	CASSPRGADEKLFF
TRBV28	few	TRBD1	TRBJ1-4	TGTGCCAGCAGCCCCGACAGGGTCTCCGCCGCAACTAATGAAAAACTGTTTTTT	CASSPDRVSAATNEKLFF
TRBV18	few	TRBD1	TRBJ2-7	TGTGCCAGCTCACCGACTCCGGGACAGGGAACCTACGAGCAGTACTTC	CASSPTPGQGTYEQYF
TRBV2	NA	TRBD1	TRBJ1-2	TGTGCCAGCAGTGAGGACAGGGGTATCTATGGCTACACCTTC	CASSEDRGIYGYTF
TRBV29-1	NA	NA	TRBJ1-2	TGCAGCGTGGCAGGGGAGCGGGGATATGGCTACACCTTC	CSVAGERGYGYTF
TRBV7-9	once	TRBD1	TRBJ2-7	TGTGCCAGCAGCCTTCCATCACAGGGGAGATCATACGAGCAGTACTTC	CASSLPSQGRSYEQYF
TRBV29-1	few	NA	TRBJ2-5	TGCAGCGTTGAGCCACGTATGAAAGAGACCCAGTACTTC	CSVEPRMKETQYF
TRBV7-2	few	TRBD1	TRBJ1-2	TGTGCCAGCAGACACAGGGGTAGTGACGGCTACACCTTC	CASRHRGSDGYTF
TRBV20-1	NA	NA	TRBJ1-5	TGCAGTGCTCTTAGACAGGAGCATAGCAATCAGCCCCAGCATTTT	CSALRQEHSNQPQHF
TRBV6-5	NA	NA	TRBJ2-7	TGTGCCAGCAGAAGGGGCCTACTCTCAGCGGAGTACGAGCAGTACTTC	CASRRGLLSAEYEQYF
TRBV4-3	few	TRBD2	TRBJ2-7	TGCGCCAGCAGCCAAATAGCGGGAGGTGCCTACGAGCAGTACTTC	CASSQIAGGAYEQYF
TRBV2	few	TRBD2	TRBJ2-1	TGTGCCAGCAGCGCCGGGACTAGTAGTGAGCAGTTCTTC	CASSAGTSSEQFF
TRBV4-2	once	NA	TRBJ2-3	TGTGCCAGCAGCCAAGCATTGATAGTGGGAGGCACAGATACGCAGTATTTT	CASSQALIVGGTDTQYF
TRBV7-9	few	NA	TRBJ2-5	TGTGCCAGCAGTCCACGGGTGTCACTCGGAAAGACCCAGTACTTC	CASSPRVSLGKTQYF
TRBV7-2	NA	NA	TRBJ2-4	TGTGCCAGCAGCTTAGACCGCGGAGGGAACAGCATTCAGTACTTC	CASSLDRGGNSIQYF
TRBV3-1	NA	NA	TRBJ2-7	TGTGCCAGCAGCCTGCCCGGGAGCAACTACGAGCAGTACTTC	CASSLPGSNYEQYF
TRBV28	NA	NA	TRBJ1-1	TGTGCCAGCAGCTTACCCCTTACATCTGAAGCTTTCTTT	CASSLPLTSEAFF
TRBV7-2	NA	TRBD1	TRBJ1-2	TGTGCCAGCAGCTACCACCCCGACAGGGTGCCTAACTATGGCTACACCTTC	CASSYHPDRVPNYGYTF
TRBV20-1	many	NA	TRBJ2-1	TGCAGTGCTAGAGATACGGGTTACAATGAGCAGTTCTTC	CSARDTGYNEQFF
TRBV7-3	NA	NA	TRBJ2-3	TGTGCCAGCAGCTTGGACGCCTTCACAGATACGCAGTATTTT	CASSLDAFTDTQYF
TRBV3-1	NA	TRBD2	TRBJ2-4	TGTGCCAGCACTCTTCGGGGGGGAGCCAAAAACATTCAGTACTTC	CASTLRGGAKNIQYF